These 14 T cell receptor beta chains were all obtained from the same sample, sequenced in a study of cytomegalovirus exposure and HLA in healthy donors. The PCR made use of 60 Vbeta and 13 Jbeta primers. Here immunoSEQ multiplex PCR was the method, and the copy in TCRdb shows in-frame clones only, minus some. The table has 120,000 or so clones, roughly 80% seen once. The specimen was PBMCs. These receptors all come from a man aged 25-45 years in good health and CMV-seronegative.

In this sample, this clone turned up a few times. V and J are TRBV6-1 and TRBJ1-5, with 9 positions matching TRBD1. The germline V gene has CDR1 MNHNS and CDR2 SASEGT. CDR3 size: 14 residues. V was clipped by 7 bases and J by 4 bases; unmatched bases: 5. This CDR3 is CASTHRGLNQPQHF. The CDR3 DNA reads as TGTGCCAGCACCCACAGGGGGCTAAATCAGCCCCAGCATTTT.

The J gene is TRBJ2-1, the V gene TRBV19; 11 bases fit TRBD1. Germline V gene lookup returns CDR1 LNHDA and CDR2 SQIVND (reference sequence). The CDR3 length is 15 residues. With V trimmed by 3 bases and J by 11 bases, 9 bases remained unmatched. The CDR3 is CASSIPGQGALQQFF. The DNA for the CDR3 is TGTGCCAGTAGTATCCCCGGACAGGGGGCCCTGCAGCAGTTCTTC.

The gene calls are TRBV19 and TRBJ2-2, with D possibly TRBD2 on 6 matching bases. This CDR3 has 14 amino acids. V lost 8 bases and J 7 bases, leaving 17 bases between the germline ends. Germline V gene data show CDR1 as LNHDA and CDR2 as SQIVND (reference sequence). The CDR3 DNA reads as TGTGCCAGTCTTGAGCGGGCGGGTCACGGGGAGCTGTTTTTT. Translation: CASLERAGHGELFF.

The rearrangement joins TRBV9 to TRBJ2-3; D is uncertain. The ends were cut back, 6 bases at V and 2 bases at J, with 7 bases in the middle. The CDR3 extends over 12 amino acids. Germline-derived CDR1 and CDR2 are SGDLS and YYNGEE. For the CDR3, the DNA is TGTGCCAGCAATCAGGTCACAGATACGCAGTATTTT. It specifies CASNQVTDTQYF. The full variable domain, with the rest looked up from reference TRBV9 and TRBJ2-3, is DSGVTQTPKHLITATGQRVTLRCSPRSGDLSVYWYQQSLDQGLQFLIQYYNGEERAKGNILERFSAQQFPDLHSELNLSSLELGDSALYFCASNQVTDTQYFGPGTRLTVL.

The gene calls are TRBV7-2 and TRBJ2-7; a weak D match, TRBD1 (7 bases). Germline CDR1 and CDR2: SGHTA and FQGNSA. Trimming shortened V by 4 bases and J by 6 bases, and 13 bases separated the two germline ends. This CDR3 region has 13 residues. CDR3 loop: CASSSQGGGEQYF. The CDR3 DNA follows: TGTGCCAGCAGCTCCCAGGGGGGTGGCGAGCAGTACTTC.

The V call is TRBV5-1, the J call TRBJ2-7; no clear D. The ends were cut back, 6 bases at V and 3 bases at J, with 16 bases in the middle. Germline loops: CDR1 SGHRS, CDR2 YFSETQ. There are 14 residues in the CDR3. The CDR3 DNA sequence: TGCGCCAGCACACCTGGTGTGAGTAACTACGAGCAGTACTTC. Translating it yields CASTPGVSNYEQYF.

The rearrangement links TRBV30 to TRBJ2-7; no clear D. CDR3 length equals 10 residues. V shed 5 bases and J shed 4 bases, with 6 bases lying between them. Germline V CDR1 and CDR2: GTSNPN, SVGIG (reference sequence). The CDR3 bases are TGTGCCTGGGGCCTTTACGAGCAGTACTTC. It is translated as CAWGLYEQYF.

The rearrangement uses TRBV7-9 and TRBJ2-7; 7 bases map to TRBD1. V was clipped by 0 bases and J by 6 bases; unmatched bases: 5. From germline, CDR1 is SEHNR and CDR2 FQNEAQ (reference sequence). The CDR3 contains 14 residues. CDR3 amino acids: CASSLAPTGSEQYF. The CDR3 nucleotides read TGTGCCAGCAGCTTAGCCCCGACAGGGAGCGAGCAGTACTTC.

V gene TRBV6-5 combines with J gene TRBJ2-7; D is unclear. V lost 4 bases, J lost 6 bases, and 16 bases lay in between. There are 14 residues in the CDR3. CDR1 and CDR2 (germline): MNHEY, SVGAGI. CDR3 amino acids: CASSSLAHWSEQYF. Here the CDR3 DNA reads TGTGCCAGCAGTTCTTTAGCCCATTGGAGCGAGCAGTACTTC.

This clone was picked up one time. The rearrangement uses TRBV18 and TRBJ1-2, with D perhaps matching TRBD1 (5 bases). The V and J ends lost 6 bases and 6 bases respectively, with 17 bases between them. The CDR3 extends over 14 amino acids. CDR1 and CDR2 from the germline V gene are KGHSH and LQKENI. This CDR3 is CASSSQVPPDGYTF. As DNA, the CDR3 is TGTGCCAGCTCCTCACAGGTGCCCCCCGATGGCTACACCTTC.

The chain employs TRBV4-1 and TRBJ1-1; maybe TRBD1 (5 bases). Germline V CDR1 and CDR2: MGHRA, YSYEKL. This CDR3 has 15 amino acids. Between the trimmed V and J ends, which lost 0 bases and 3 bases, there was a span of 11 bases. The CDR3 DNA reads TGCGCCAGCAGCCAAGAAGGCAGGGAAGACACTGAAGCTTTCTTT. It specifies CASSQEGREDTEAFF.

The chain recombines TRBV7-2 with TRBJ1-1, with TRBD1 matching 9 bases. CDR1 is SGHTA and CDR2 is FQGNSA in the germline V gene. V lost 5 bases to trimming and J lost 6 bases; unmatched junction nucleotides: 4. This CDR3 has 13 amino acids. The chain's CDR3 is CASSTDRGAEAFF. As DNA, the CDR3 is TGTGCCAGCAGCACGGACAGGGGCGCTGAAGCTTTCTTT.

In DNA form, the CDR3 reads TGCGCCAGCACTGGGACAGACTCTGGAAACACCATATATTTT. Its protein is CASTGTDSGNTIYF. This rearrangement joins TRBV5-1 to TRBJ1-3; 7 positions match TRBD1. The CDR3 consists of 14 residues. With V trimmed by 6 bases and J by 0 bases, 3 bases remained unmatched. Per germline, CDR1 SGHRS and CDR2 YFSETQ.

This chain connects TRBV18 to TRBJ1-1, with a possible D match to TRBD1 (5 bases). This CDR3 comprises 13 residues. Trimming took 4 bases from V and 5 from J, leaving 11 bases between them. CDR1 and CDR2 (germline): KGHSH, LQKENI. The CDR3 loop is CASSRPGGTEAFF. As DNA, the CDR3 is TGTGCCAGCTCACGACCCGGGGGAACTGAAGCTTTCTTT.